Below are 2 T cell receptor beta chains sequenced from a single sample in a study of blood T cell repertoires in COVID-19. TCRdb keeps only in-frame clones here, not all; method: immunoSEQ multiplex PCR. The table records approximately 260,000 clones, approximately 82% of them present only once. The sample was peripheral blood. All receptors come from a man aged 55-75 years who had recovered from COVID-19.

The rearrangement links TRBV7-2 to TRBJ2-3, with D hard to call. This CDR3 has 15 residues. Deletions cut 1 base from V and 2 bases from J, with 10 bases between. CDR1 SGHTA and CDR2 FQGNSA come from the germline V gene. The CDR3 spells CASSLVISATDTQYF. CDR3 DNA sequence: TGTGCCAGCAGCTTAGTGATCAGCGCCACAGATACGCAGTATTTT.

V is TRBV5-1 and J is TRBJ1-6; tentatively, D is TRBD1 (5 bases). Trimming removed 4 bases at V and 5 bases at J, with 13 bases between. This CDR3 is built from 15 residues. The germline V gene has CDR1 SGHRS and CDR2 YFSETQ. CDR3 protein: CASSPWTPDNSPLHF. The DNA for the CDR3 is TGCGCCAGCAGCCCCTGGACACCTGATAATTCACCCCTCCACTTT.